Presented here are 11 T cell receptor beta chains from one specimen sequenced in a study of T-cell memory formation after mild COVID-19. Using its own MiXCR run on the 5' RACE reads, TCRdb lists one record per CDR3 protein. The data show 250,000 to 300,000 distinct CDR3 sequences, about 17% seen once. The sample comprised PBMCs or a T cell subset sorted from them (not recorded which). These receptors were obtained from a man aged 18 to 35 who had mild COVID-19 (a few samples of this study predate the infection). Cell type and time point are not known.

This clonotype was picked up many times. The CDR3 loop is CASSAAGPGGNEQFF. In nucleotides, the CDR3 is TGTGCCAGCAGCGCCGCGGGGCCAGGGGGTAATGAGCAGTTCTTC. The J gene is TRBJ2-1, the V gene TRBV6-5; possibly TRBD1 for D (7 bases). CDR1 is MNHEY and CDR2 is SVGAGI in the germline V gene. The CDR3 is made up of 15 amino acids. Trimming left V 6 bases short and J 7 bases short, with 19 bases between.

This clonotype was counted a few times. V is TRBV7-2 and J is TRBJ1-1; D gene uncertain. The V gene's germline CDR1 is SGHTA and CDR2 FQGNSA. Between the trimmed V and J ends, which lost 8 bases and 1 base, there was a span of 8 bases. CDR3 length: 12 residues. Written as DNA, the CDR3 is TGTGCCAGCGCTTACGCGAACACTGAAGCTTTCTTT. This sequence encodes CASAYANTEAFF.

This chain connects TRBV12-3 or TRBV12-4 to TRBJ2-1; D gene ambiguous. The CDR3 length is 16 residues. Trimming took off 3 bases at V and 3 bases at J, with 15 bases between the two ends. CDR3 in DNA: TGTGCCAGCAGTTTGCAGGCCCCGCTCATCTACAATGAGCAGTTCTTC. This encodes CASSLQAPLIYNEQFF.

The CDR3 region has the DNA TGTGCCAGCAGCGACCCCCACGCTACGCAGTATTTT. This gives the protein CASSDPHATQYF. The chain recombines TRBV3-1 with TRBJ2-3; D is unresolved. The CDR3 covers 12 residues. Looked up from germline, CDR1 is LGHDT and CDR2 is YNNKEL (reference sequence). The ends were cut back, 5 bases at V and 8 bases at J, with 11 bases in the middle.

This rearrangement joins TRBV5-1 to TRBJ1-6; TRBD1 matches 7 bases. The germline V gene encodes CDR1 SGHRS and CDR2 YFSETQ. The trim removed 7 bases at V and 9 bases at J, leaving 7 bases unmatched. The CDR3 is 13 amino acids. The CDR3 DNA follows: TGCGCCAGCCGAGACAGGGCTGTTTCACCCCTCCACTTT. This encodes CASRDRAVSPLHF. Together with reference TRBV5-1 and TRBJ1-6, the CDR3 gives the full variable domain: KAGVTQTPRYLIKTRGQQVTLSCSPISGHRSVSWYQQTPGQGLQFLFEYFSETQRNKGNFPGRFSGRQFSNSRSEMNVSTLELGDSALYLCASRDRAVSPLHFGNGTRLTVT.

J is TRBJ1-5 and V is TRBV18; 8 bases are shared with TRBD1. CDR3 length: 16 residues. The V gene end was trimmed by 5 bases and the J gene end by 1 base; junction bases not matched to a gene: 7. CDR1 and CDR2 from the germline V gene are KGHSH and LQKENI. This CDR3 is CASSSNRGVSNQPQHF. The DNA for the CDR3 is TGTGCCAGCTCATCCAACAGGGGGGTCAGCAATCAGCCCCAGCATTTT.

The V call is TRBV9, the J call TRBJ2-5; D ambiguous. This CDR3 is 13 amino acids long. CDR1 is SGDLS, CDR2 YYNGEE, per germline. V was clipped by 0 bases and J by 5 bases, with 8 bases between them. The CDR3 loop reads CASSVGIGETQYF. The CDR3, as DNA: TGTGCCAGCAGCGTAGGAATAGGGGAGACCCAGTACTTC.

The J gene is TRBJ1-3, the V gene TRBV6-5; the match to TRBD1 covers 8 bases. Trimming took 6 bases from V and 0 from J; bases not matched to a gene: 4. CDR3 length: 15 residues. Germline-derived CDR1 and CDR2 are MNHEY and SVGAGI. CDR3 sequence reads: CASSRQGNSGNTIYF. CDR3 bases: TGTGCCAGCAGCAGACAGGGGAACTCTGGAAACACCATATATTTT.

This clonotype occurred many times. The chain is built from TRBV12-3 or TRBV12-4 and TRBJ1-1, with D uncertain. The CDR3 length is 13 residues. V lost 1 base and J lost 5, with 8 bases in between. The CDR3 region is CASSLGRSTEAFF. As DNA, the CDR3 is TGTGCCAGCAGTTTAGGCAGGAGTACTGAAGCTTTCTTT.

Only a few counts were recorded for this clonotype. The chain uses TRBV20-1 and TRBJ2-1; a weak D match, TRBD2 (6 bases). Germline-derived CDR1 and CDR2 are DFQATT and SNEGSKA (reference sequence). Trimming stripped 2 bases from V and 2 bases from J, with 13 bases between. This CDR3 spans 15 amino acids. The CDR3 bases are TGCAGTGCTAGACGCGGGGCAGGGACCTACAATGAGCAGTTCTTC. Translated, it gives CSARRGAGTYNEQFF.

J is TRBJ2-1 and V is TRBV29-1; D possibly uses TRBD1 or TRBD2 (5 bases each). This CDR3 spans 15 amino acids. Looked up from germline, CDR1 is SQVTM and CDR2 is ANQGSEA. Between the trimmed V and J ends, which lost 0 bases and 5 bases, there was a span of 14 bases. The chain's CDR3 is CSVEDGARGHNEQFF. CDR3 DNA: TGCAGCGTTGAAGATGGGGCGAGGGGCCACAATGAGCAGTTCTTC.